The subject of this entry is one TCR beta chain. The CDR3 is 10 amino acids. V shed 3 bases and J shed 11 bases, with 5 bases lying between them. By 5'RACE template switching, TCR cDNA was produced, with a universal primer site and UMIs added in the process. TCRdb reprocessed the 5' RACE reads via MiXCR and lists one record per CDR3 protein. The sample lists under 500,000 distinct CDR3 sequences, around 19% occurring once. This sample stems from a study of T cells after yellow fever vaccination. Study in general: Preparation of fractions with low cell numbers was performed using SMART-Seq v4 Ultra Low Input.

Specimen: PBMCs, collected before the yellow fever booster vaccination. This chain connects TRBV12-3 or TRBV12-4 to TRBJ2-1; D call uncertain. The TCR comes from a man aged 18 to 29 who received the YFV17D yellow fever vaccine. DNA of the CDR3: TGTGCCAGCAGTTTTCAGAAGCAGTTCTTC. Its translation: CASSFQKQFF.